This T cell receptor (beta chain) was recorded in a study of T cells in Graves' hyperthyroidism and ophthalmopathy. The germline gives CDR1 SGHAT, CDR2 FQNNGV. V gave up 0 bases and J gave up 2 bases, with 13 bases separating them. CDR3 size: 16 residues. Amplification yielded TCR beta CDR3 regions, with RNA transcripts as the source. Researchers ran a first-round RT-PCR on the TCR CDR3 using the HTBI primer set. TCRdb re-analysed the multiplex PCR reads in MiXCR, keeping a single row per CDR3 protein. The sample includes about 360,000 distinct CDR3 sequences, roughly 19% of them seen just once. The receptor's source is a woman under 30 with Graves' hyperthyroidism. The sequenced sample consisted of blood. The chain uses TRBV11-2 and TRBJ2-5; D is uncertain. The CDR3 region is CASSLDFRPGQETQYF. As DNA, the CDR3 is TGTGCCAGCAGCTTAGATTTCCGTCCAGGACAAGAGACCCAGTACTTC.